This T cell receptor beta chain was obtained from a study of blood T cells in healthy people across ages. The amount of total RNA extracted per sample was at least 6 micrograms. Study outcomes and limitations: The fall in TCR beta diversity per million T cells was roughly linear with age. As naive T cell percentage varied, TCR beta diversity correlated strongly with it. Bulk PBMC profiling left naive and antigen-experienced comparisons inconclusive.

Sample-barcoded 5' priming and a J-beta primer mix drove a second PCR of roughly 7 to 11 cycles. TCRdb re-called the 5' RACE reads with MiXCR, one entry per CDR3 protein. Counted here are 600,000 to 1,000,000 distinct CDR3 sequences, over 45% occurring once; the ten biggest clones make up roughly 22%. Comment on this clonotype: No antigen is known for it.

Trimming took 4 bases from V and 8 from J; bases not matched to a gene: 8. CDR3 length: 14 residues. The germline V gene encodes CDR1 SGHTA and CDR2 FQGNSA. The V call is TRBV7-2, the J call TRBJ2-1; 7 nucleotides agree with TRBD1. The TCR was taken from a young man in good health. The material sequenced was blood. This CDR3 is CASSSRTGLDEQFF. DNA for the CDR3: TGTGCCAGCAGCTCCAGGACAGGTCTCGATGAGCAGTTCTTC.